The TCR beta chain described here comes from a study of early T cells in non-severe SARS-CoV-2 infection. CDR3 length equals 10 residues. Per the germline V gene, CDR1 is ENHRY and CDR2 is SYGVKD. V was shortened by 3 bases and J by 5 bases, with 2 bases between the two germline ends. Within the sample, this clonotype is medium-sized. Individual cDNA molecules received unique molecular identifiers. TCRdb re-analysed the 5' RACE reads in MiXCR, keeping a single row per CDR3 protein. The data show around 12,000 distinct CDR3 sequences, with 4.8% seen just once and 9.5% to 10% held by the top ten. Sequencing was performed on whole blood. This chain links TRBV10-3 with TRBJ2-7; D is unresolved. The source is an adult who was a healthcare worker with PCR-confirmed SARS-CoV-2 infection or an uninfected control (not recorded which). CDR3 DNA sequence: TGTGCCATCAGTGACCACGAGCAGTACTTC. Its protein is CAISDHEQYF.